This entry is about one T cell receptor beta chain. The data were taken from a study of blood T cells in healthy people across ages. A J-beta primer mix and a sample-barcoded 5' primer were used in a second PCR of about 7 to 12 cycles. One entry per CDR3 protein results from TCRdb running MiXCR on the 5' RACE reads. Among about 1.1 million distinct CDR3 sequences listed, under 40% were seen once. Between the trimmed V and J ends, which lost 1 base and 3 bases, there was a span of 13 bases. The CDR3 covers 15 residues. Germline CDR1 LGHNA, CDR2 YSLEER. The sequencing input was blood. The TCR sequence derives from a man aged 18 to 29 in good health. The chain links TRBV4-3 to TRBJ2-7; D remains unclear. Here the CDR3 reads CASSQVILPVYEQYF. CDR3 DNA sequence: TGCGCCAGCAGCCAAGTTATTTTACCCGTCTACGAGCAGTACTTC.